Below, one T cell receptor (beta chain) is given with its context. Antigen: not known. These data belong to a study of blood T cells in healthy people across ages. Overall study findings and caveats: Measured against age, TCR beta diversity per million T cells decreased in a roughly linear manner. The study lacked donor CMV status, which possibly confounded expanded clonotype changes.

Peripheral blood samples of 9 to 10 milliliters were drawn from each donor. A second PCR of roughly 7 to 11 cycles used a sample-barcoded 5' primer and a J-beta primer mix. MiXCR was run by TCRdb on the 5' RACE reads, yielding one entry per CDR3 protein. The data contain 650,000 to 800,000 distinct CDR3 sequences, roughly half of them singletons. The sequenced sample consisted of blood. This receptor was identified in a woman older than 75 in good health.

CDR3 amino acids: CAISYPSGLYNEQFF. The CDR3 nucleotides read TGTGCCATCAGCTACCCTAGCGGGCTGTACAATGAGCAGTTCTTC. The genes are TRBV10-3 and TRBJ2-1; 8 bases map to TRBD2. V trimming: 6 bases; J trimming: 4 bases; junction bases outside the gene matches: 8. The V gene's germline CDR1 is ENHRY and CDR2 SYGVKD. This CDR3 comprises 15 residues.